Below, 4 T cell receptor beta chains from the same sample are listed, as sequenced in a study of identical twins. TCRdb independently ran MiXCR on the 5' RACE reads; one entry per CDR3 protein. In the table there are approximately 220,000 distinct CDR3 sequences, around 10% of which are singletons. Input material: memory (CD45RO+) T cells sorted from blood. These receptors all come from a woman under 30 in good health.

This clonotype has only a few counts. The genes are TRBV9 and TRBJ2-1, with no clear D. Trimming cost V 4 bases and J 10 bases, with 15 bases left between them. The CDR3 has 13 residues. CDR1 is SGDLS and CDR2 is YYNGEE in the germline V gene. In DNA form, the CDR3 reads TGTGCCAGCAGCTTTCCCCCGAGCGACGAGCAGTTCTTC. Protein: CASSFPPSDEQFF.

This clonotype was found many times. DNA of the CDR3: TGCAGTCAAGGACTAGCCTGGCCAGATACGCAGTATTTT. Residues: CSQGLAWPDTQYF. The V and J genes are TRBV20-1 and TRBJ2-3; TRBD2 aligns across 8 bases. The CDR3 runs 13 residues. CDR1 DFQATT and CDR2 SNEGSKA come from the germline V gene (reference sequence). With 8 bases clipped from V and 4 bases from J, the junction kept 8 bases outside the gene matches.

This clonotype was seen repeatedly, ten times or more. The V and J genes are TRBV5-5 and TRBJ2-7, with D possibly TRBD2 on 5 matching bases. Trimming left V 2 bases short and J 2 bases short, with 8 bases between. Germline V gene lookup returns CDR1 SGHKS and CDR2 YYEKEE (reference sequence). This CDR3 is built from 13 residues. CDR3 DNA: TGTGCCAGCAGCTTTCAGGAGGCCTACGAGCAGTACTTC. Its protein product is CASSFQEAYEQYF.

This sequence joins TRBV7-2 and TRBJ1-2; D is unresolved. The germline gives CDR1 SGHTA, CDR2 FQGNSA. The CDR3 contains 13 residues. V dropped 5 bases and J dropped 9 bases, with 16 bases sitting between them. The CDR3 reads CASSHAQVPRYTF. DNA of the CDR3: TGTGCCAGCAGCCACGCCCAGGTCCCGCGCTACACCTTC.